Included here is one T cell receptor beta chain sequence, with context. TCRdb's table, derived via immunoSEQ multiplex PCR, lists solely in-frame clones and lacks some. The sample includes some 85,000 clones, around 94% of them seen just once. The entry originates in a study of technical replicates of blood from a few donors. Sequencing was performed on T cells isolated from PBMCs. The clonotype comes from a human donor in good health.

DNA of the CDR3: TGTGCCAGCAGTTACAGCACCCCTAATGAAAAACTGTTTTTT. Its protein product is CASSYSTPNEKLFF. The chain has TRBV6-6 and TRBJ1-4; D remains ambiguous. Between the trimmed V and J ends, which lost 2 bases and 3 bases, there was a span of 7 bases. This CDR3 has 14 amino acids. Germline V gene data show CDR1 as MNHNY and CDR2 as SVGAGI (reference sequence).